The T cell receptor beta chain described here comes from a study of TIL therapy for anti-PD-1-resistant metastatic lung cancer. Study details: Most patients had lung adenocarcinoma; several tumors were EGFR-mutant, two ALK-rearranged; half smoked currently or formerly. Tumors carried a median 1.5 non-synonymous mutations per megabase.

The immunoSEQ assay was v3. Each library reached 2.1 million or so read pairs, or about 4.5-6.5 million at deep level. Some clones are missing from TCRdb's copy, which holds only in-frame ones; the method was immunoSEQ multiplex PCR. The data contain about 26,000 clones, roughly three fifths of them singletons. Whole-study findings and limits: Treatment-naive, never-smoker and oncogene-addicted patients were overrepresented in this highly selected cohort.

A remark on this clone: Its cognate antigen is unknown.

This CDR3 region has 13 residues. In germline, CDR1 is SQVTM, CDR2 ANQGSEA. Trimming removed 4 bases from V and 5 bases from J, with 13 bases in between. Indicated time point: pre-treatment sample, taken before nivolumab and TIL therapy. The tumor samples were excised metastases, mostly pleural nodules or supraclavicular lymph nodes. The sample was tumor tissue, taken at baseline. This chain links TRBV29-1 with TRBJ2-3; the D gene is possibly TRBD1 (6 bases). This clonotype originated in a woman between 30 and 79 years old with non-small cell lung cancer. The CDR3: CSVGGGAVDTQYF. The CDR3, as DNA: TGCAGCGTTGGTGGGGGCGCGGTAGATACGCAGTATTTT.